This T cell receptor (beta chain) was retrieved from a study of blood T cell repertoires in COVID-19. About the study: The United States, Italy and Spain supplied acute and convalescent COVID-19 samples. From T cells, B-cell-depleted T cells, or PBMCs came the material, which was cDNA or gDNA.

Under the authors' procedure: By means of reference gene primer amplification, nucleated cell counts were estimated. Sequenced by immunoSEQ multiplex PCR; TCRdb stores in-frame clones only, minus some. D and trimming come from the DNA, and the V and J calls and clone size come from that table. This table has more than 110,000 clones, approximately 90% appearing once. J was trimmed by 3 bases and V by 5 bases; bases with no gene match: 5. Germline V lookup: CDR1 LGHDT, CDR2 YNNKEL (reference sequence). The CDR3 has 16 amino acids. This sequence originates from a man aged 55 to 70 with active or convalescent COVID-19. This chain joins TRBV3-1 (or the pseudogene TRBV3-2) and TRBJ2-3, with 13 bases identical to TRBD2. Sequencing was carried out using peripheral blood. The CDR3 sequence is CASSSRLAGGTDTQYF. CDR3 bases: TGTGCCAGCAGCTCCAGACTAGCGGGAGGAACAGATACGCAGTATTTT.